These T cell receptor beta chains were read from a single sample in a study of OX40 agonist ivuxolimab in advanced cancers. Produced via immunoSEQ multiplex PCR; TCRdb's table is partial and in-frame only. The sample lists 55,000 to 70,000 clones; about 86% were seen once. Sequencing was performed on CD4+ or CD8+ T cells sorted from blood, taken in a trial of the OX40 agonist ivuxolimab. The receptor set was obtained from an adult with an advanced solid tumor such as melanoma, head and neck, liver or kidney cancer. Each CDR3 is given with its conserved first and last residue. The D gene is left open where the match is weak. Only some rows state a clone size, as once, few, many or a class for expanded clones.

len | abundance | j_gene | d_gene | v_gene | CDR3nt | CDR3aa
13 | NA | TRBJ2-3 | NA | TRBV5-8 | TGTGCCAGCAGTTCCGGCCCAGGATATACGCAGTATTTT | CASSSGPGYTQYF
15 | NA | TRBJ1-1 | NA | TRBV28 | TGTGCCAGCAGTTTATCCAGGGGAGGAGGTACTGAAGCTTTCTTT | CASSLSRGGGTEAFF
14 | NA | TRBJ2-5 | NA | TRBV6-6 | TGTGCCAGCAGTTACTCTTCCGGGGGAGAGACCCAGTACTTC | CASSYSSGGETQYF
14 | NA | TRBJ1-5 | NA | TRBV6-1 | TGTGCCAGCAGTAGGGACGTCACTTTTCAGCCCCAGCATTTT | CASSRDVTFQPQHF
15 | few | TRBJ2-7 | TRBD2 | TRBV27 | TGTGCCAGCAGTTTACGGGTAGCGGGAGCCCACGAGCAGTACTTC | CASSLRVAGAHEQYF
13 | NA | TRBJ2-7 | NA | TRBV4-2 | TGTGCCAGCAGCCAAGACCGGACCTACGAGCAGTACTTC | CASSQDRTYEQYF
14 | few | TRBJ2-5 | NA | TRBV19 | TGTGCCAGTAGTATAGATGGGGGTAGAAAGACCCAGTACTTC | CASSIDGGRKTQYF
13 | NA | TRBJ1-1 | NA | TRBV18 | TGTGCCAGCTCACCGCAGGGTTACACTGAAGCTTTCTTT | CASSPQGYTEAFF
14 | NA | TRBJ2-7 | NA | TRBV19 | TGTGCCAGTAGTTCGATCCTCAGCTCCTACGAGCAGTACTTC | CASSSILSSYEQYF
14 | NA | TRBJ2-1 | TRBD2 | TRBV29-1 | TGCAGCGTTCTTACTAGCGGGCTCGACAATGAGCAGTTCTTC | CSVLTSGLDNEQFF
15 | NA | TRBJ2-2 | NA | TRBV5-4 | TGTGCCAGCAGCTCTCAGGGCTATAACACCGGGGAGCTGTTTTTT | CASSSQGYNTGELFF
16 | once | TRBJ2-7 | TRBD2 | TRBV5-8 | TGTGCCAGCAGCTCCCGCGACAGGCGGGGGGGCCGAGGGCAGTACTTC | CASSSRDRRGGRGQYF
15 | NA | TRBJ1-5 | NA | TRBV7-2 | TGTGCCAGCAGCTTAGCGTCACAGAACAATCAGCCCCAGCATTTT | CASSLASQNNQPQHF
19 | NA | TRBJ2-7 | TRBD2 | TRBV7-9 | TGTGCCAGCAGCTTAGCGCCTAGACTAGCGGGGGGACCACTCTACGAGCAGTACTTC | CASSLAPRLAGGPLYEQYF
14 | NA | TRBJ2-7 | NA | TRBV6-5 | TGTGCCAGCAGAAACGAAAATTGGGGCTTCGAGCAGTACTTC | CASRNENWGFEQYF
16 | NA | TRBJ1-4 | TRBD1 | TRBV5-1 | TGCGCCAGCAGCAGGACAGGGCCGGTGGCTAATGAAAAACTGTTTTTT | CASSRTGPVANEKLFF
14 | few | TRBJ1-5 | TRBD1 | TRBV28 | TGTGCCAGCAGTCAGGGGGCGAGAAATCAGCCCCAGCATTTT | CASSQGARNQPQHF
16 | NA | TRBJ1-4 | NA | TRBV7-8 | TGTGCCAGCAGCTTAGCGCTGGCAGGGGTGGAATGGGAACTGTTTTTT | CASSLALAGVEWELFF
13 | NA | TRBJ1-4 | TRBD1 | TRBV6-1 | TGTGCCACCATGACAGGGGTAGATGAAAAACTGTTTTTT | CATMTGVDEKLFF
15 | NA | TRBJ2-7 | NA | TRBV7-9 | TGTGCCAGCAGCTTAGTGGGAACAGCCACGGGCGAGCAGTACTTC | CASSLVGTATGEQYF
10 | NA | TRBJ2-2 | NA | TRBV4-3 | TGCGCCAGCAGCAACGGGGAGCTGTTTTTT | CASSNGELFF
18 | once | TRBJ1-5 | NA | TRBV5-1 | TGCGCCAGCAGCTTGGAGTCTAGGACTGACGATAGCAATCAGCCCCAGCATTTT | CASSLESRTDDSNQPQHF
17 | NA | TRBJ1-2 | NA | TRBV19 | TGTGCCAGTAGTATTTCTCGGCGCGGAAGGCGAGCTGGGGGCTACACCTTC | CASSISRRGRRAGGYTF
13 | few | TRBJ1-2 | NA | TRBV27 | TGTGCCAGCAGTTCGACAGCTAACTATGGCTACACCTTC | CASSSTANYGYTF
16 | NA | TRBJ2-1 | TRBD2 | TRBV19 | TGTGCCAGTAGTGCGCTTAGCGGGATGAGTTACAATGAGCAGTTCTTC | CASSALSGMSYNEQFF
14 | NA | TRBJ2-1 | NA | TRBV27 | TGTGCCAGCCGGGGCAGGGCCTCCTACAATGAGCAGTTCTTC | CASRGRASYNEQFF
14 | NA | TRBJ2-6 | NA | TRBV18 | TGTGCCAGCTCCCTAAACTCTGGGGCCAACGTCCTGACTTTC | CASSLNSGANVLTF